Sequencing of this T cell receptor beta chain was carried out in a study of CD8+ T cells in alopecia areata listed by TCRdb under 2018. Background on the whole study: Treated patients were enrolled in an open-label pilot trial of oral tofacitinib at 5 to 10 mg twice daily for moderate-to-severe alopecia areata. For the treated patients, the SALT score, which quantifies what percentage of scalp surface area is affected, served as the measure of disease severity. TCRbeta CDR3 regions were amplified by immunoSEQ multiplex PCR using 35 Vbeta forward and 13 Jbeta reverse primers. RNA came from the PAXgene miRNA kit for fixed scalp, the miRNeasy kit for PBMCs, and the RNeasy kit for mouse skin. In both human patients and the C3H/HeJ mouse model, the study applied high-throughput TCRbeta sequencing to look at T cell clonal expansion in alopecia areata. Tofacitinib was given for 6 to 18 months, followed by 6 months of follow-up off drug to assess delayed response and recurrence. Biopsies were taken from tofacitinib-treated patients at baseline and again at 4 and 24 weeks into treatment, and several of those patients also had a later scalp biopsy. Human TCRbeta sequencing covered scalp tissue and sorted CD4+ and CD8+ peripheral blood T cells from patchy and totalis/universalis alopecia areata patients and healthy controls. Clonality in the scalp was compared among normal scalp (n=4), patchy alopecia areata scalp (n=8), and alopecia totalis/universalis scalp (n=8).

The CDR3 sequence holds 16 residues, the cysteine and phenylalanine included. The CDR3 DNA has 48 bases and is translated from base 1. Germline trimming amounts to 7 bases on V and 1 base on J, with 10 as the count of junction bases outside the gene matches. The germline V gene sets CDR1 to SGHRS and CDR2 to YFSETQ. What this sample's time point label stands for: about 25 weeks on oral tofacitinib. The treatment or condition label corresponds to: oral pan-JAK inhibitor, 5-10 mg twice daily. Peripheral blood and lesional scalp punch biopsies were obtained from patients with alopecia areata. PBMCs were separated by density centrifugation and stained for CD3, CD4 and CD8, after which CD4+ and CD8+ T cells were sorted on a FACSAria. The research as a whole found: Many expanded lesional clones were found to persist in scalp and blood during tofacitinib treatment, and relapse after treatment cessation may be partly explained by this persistence. Because the treated cohort was small and had just a single nonresponder, larger studies are needed to establish links between baseline CD8+ expansion and response. Compared with normal scalp, lesional scalp, particularly in alopecia totalis/universalis, had higher clonality and more expanded CD8+ clones, which suggests antigenic drive. With tofacitinib, both scalp clonality and the number of expanded CD8+ clones among the top 100 scalp clones went down significantly. Unlike mouse skin, where gammadelta T cells dominate, normal human skin contains resident alphabeta T cells that get sequenced too, which complicates analysis of the scalp TCR repertoire. Shared TCR sequences between patients were less evident than in mice, which may be partly attributable to HLA diversity in the patient population.

A note on this clone: The specificity of this receptor is unknown. Nothing much larger sits one base from this clone, and base qualities are not available.

Preparation of the library involved the immunoSEQ multiplex PCR assay. To provide template for TCR sequencing, every sample had RNA extracted and reverse transcribed into cDNA. First-strand cDNA was synthesized with SuperScript III using a 2:1 mix of oligo-dT and random hexamers. Amplification bias was assessed with a synthetic immune receptor repertoire, and residual bias was removed computationally. For the original study's pipeline: Raw reads were preprocessed for error removal, and CDR3 was defined according to IMGT conventions as running from the conserved cysteine to phenylalanine. Clonality was computed as 1 minus the Shannon entropy, with the entropy normalized by log2 of the number of productive unique TCRs. Scalp TCRbeta sequences were cross-referenced with sorted blood CD4 and CD8 repertoires so that the CD4 or CD8 identity of scalp clones could be inferred. TCRdb re-hosts the immuneACCESS table, in-frame sequences only. Its copies lack some clones; in the studies checked, an unresolved V gene accounts for under half of them, and the cause for the rest is not known. V, J and clone size were drawn from that table, and D and trimming were deduced from the DNA. The sample records approximately 170,000 clones, less than 80% of which are singletons. The ten most abundant clones make up more than 13% of the sample.

This receptor was obtained from a human donor with alopecia areata. Sample: CD4+ T cells sorted from blood, taken at week 24, from a patient treated with tofacitinib. This sequence uses TRBV5-1 and TRBJ1-3; 8 nucleotides in the junction match TRBD1. This receptor carries the CDR3 CASRRGRGDSGNTIYF. In nucleotide form, the sequence is TGCGCCAGCCGCAGGGGGCGCGGTGATTCTGGAAACACCATATATTTT.